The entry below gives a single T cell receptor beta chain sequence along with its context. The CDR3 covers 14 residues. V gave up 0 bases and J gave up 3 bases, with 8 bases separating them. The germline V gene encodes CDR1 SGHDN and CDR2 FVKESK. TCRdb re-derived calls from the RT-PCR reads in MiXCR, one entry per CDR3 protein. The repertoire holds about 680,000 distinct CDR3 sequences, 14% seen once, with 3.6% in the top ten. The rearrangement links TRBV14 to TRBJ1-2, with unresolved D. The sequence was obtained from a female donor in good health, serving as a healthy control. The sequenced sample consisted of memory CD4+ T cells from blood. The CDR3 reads CASSQEGYDYGYTF. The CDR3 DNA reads TGTGCCAGCAGCCAAGAGGGTTACGACTATGGCTACACCTTC.